The clone carrying this T cell receptor beta chain has only a few counts. Its antigen is unknown. The CDR3 does not end in the conserved phenylalanine or tryptophan, so this is likely a read error. The limits of the CDR3 on the DNA are not certain, so only TCRdb's listed CDR3 is given. PCR amplification relied on 60 Vbeta primers (plus 13 Jbeta primers). The table came from immunoSEQ multiplex PCR; TCRdb's copy has only in-frame clones and leaves some out. In the table there are approximately 82,000 clones, roughly a tenth of which are singletons. This record comes from a study of cytomegalovirus exposure and HLA in healthy donors. The wider study: Counted in an early data release were roughly 87 million unique TCRs from HLA-typed donors. General study results and limits: Through in vitro validation, three CMV-associated chains were shown to be specific for CMV antigens. Later on, an analysis found that several of the most significant clusters appeared to be linked to common viral pathogens, which included parvovirus B19.

The germline V gene has CDR1 MDHEN and CDR2 SYDVKM. Both ends counted, the CDR3 spans 13 residues. The chain uses TRBV28 and TRBJ2-4; the table assigns TRBD1, which was not confirmed against the DNA. The material sequenced was PBMCs. The receptor was isolated from a man aged 55 to 70 in good health and CMV-seropositive. The CDR3 region is CASSLDGMDIKYL.